These 3 T cell receptor beta chains were sequenced from one sample in a study of cytomegalovirus exposure and HLA in healthy donors. 13 Jbeta primers and 60 Vbeta primers were used for the PCR. Data came from immunoSEQ multiplex PCR; TCRdb stores just in-frame clones and leaves some out. Of over 150,000 clones listed, roughly 65% are singletons. The sequenced sample consisted of PBMCs. Receptors were obtained from a woman aged 18-29 years in good health and CMV-seropositive.

The chain employs TRBV7-6 and TRBJ2-1, with 8 bases identical to TRBD2. CDR1 is SGHVS, CDR2 FNYEAQ, per germline. V was pared by 5 bases and J by 3 bases, with 3 bases of the junction left unmatched. The CDR3 has 14 amino acids. The CDR3 reads CASSRAGDYNEQFF. Here the CDR3 DNA reads TGTGCCAGCAGCAGAGCGGGAGACTACAATGAGCAGTTCTTC.

This chain links TRBV10-1 with TRBJ2-7; no firm D call. Germline V CDR1 and CDR2: WNHNN, SYGVQD (reference sequence). V was shortened by 0 bases and J by 1 base, with 7 bases between the two germline ends. CDR3 length: 14 residues. In DNA form, the CDR3 reads TGCGCCAGCAGTGAGTCCCCGGGTTCCTACGAGCAGTACTTC. Translated: CASSESPGSYEQYF.

The gene calls are TRBV9 and TRBJ2-3; D is unclear. The length of the CDR3 is 12 residues. Germline CDR1 is SGDLS and CDR2 is YYNGEE. V was clipped by 1 base and J by 6 bases, with 6 bases between them. The chain's CDR3 is CASSVSEDTQYF. The CDR3 region has the DNA TGTGCCAGCAGCGTATCCGAGGATACGCAGTATTTT.